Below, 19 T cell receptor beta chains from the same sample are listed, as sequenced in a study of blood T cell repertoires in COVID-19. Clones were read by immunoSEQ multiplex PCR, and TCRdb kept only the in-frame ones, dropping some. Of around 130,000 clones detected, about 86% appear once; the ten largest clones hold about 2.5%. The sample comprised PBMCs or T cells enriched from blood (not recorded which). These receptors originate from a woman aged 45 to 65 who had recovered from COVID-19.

Written as DNA, the CDR3 is TGTGCCAGTAGTGAAGAAGACAGAAGTAATGAAAAACTGTTTTTT. The encoded protein is CASSEEDRSNEKLFF. The chain has TRBV19 and TRBJ1-4; D is perhaps TRBD1 (5 bases). The germline V gene encodes CDR1 LNHDA and CDR2 SQIVND (reference sequence). The CDR3 length is 15 residues. Trimming removed 5 bases from V and 4 bases from J, with 14 bases in between.

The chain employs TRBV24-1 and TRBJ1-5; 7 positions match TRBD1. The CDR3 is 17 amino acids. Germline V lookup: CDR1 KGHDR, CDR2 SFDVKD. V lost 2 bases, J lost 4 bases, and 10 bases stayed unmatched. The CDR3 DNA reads TGTGCCACCAGTGATTCACCCCAGACAGGGTTTAATCAGCCCCAGCATTTT. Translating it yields CATSDSPQTGFNQPQHF.

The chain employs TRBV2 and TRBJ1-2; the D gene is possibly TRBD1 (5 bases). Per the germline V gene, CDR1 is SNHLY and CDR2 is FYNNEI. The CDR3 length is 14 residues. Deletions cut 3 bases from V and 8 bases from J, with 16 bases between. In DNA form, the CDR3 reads TGTGCCAGCAGTGATCCGTCGGCAGGGCCGGGCTACACCTTC. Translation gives CASSDPSAGPGYTF.

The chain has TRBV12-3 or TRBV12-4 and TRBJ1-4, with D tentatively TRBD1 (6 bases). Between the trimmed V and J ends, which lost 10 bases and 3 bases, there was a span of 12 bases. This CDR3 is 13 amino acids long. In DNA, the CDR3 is TGTGCCACGAAACAGGGTTCTAATGAAAAACTGTTTTTT. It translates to CATKQGSNEKLFF.

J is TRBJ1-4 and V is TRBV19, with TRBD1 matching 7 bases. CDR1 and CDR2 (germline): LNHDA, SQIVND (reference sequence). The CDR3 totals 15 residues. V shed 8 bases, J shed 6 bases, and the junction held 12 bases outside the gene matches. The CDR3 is CASLNPGGRDEKLFF. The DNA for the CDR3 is TGTGCCAGTTTAAATCCAGGGGGGCGCGATGAAAAACTGTTTTTT.

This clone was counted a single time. The CDR3 sequence: CSVVSGGLQETQYF. CDR3 in DNA: TGCAGCGTTGTTAGCGGGGGCTTACAAGAGACCCAGTACTTC. The chain carries TRBV29-1 and TRBJ2-5; 9 bases are shared with TRBD2. The CDR3 is 14 residues long. Germline trimming cut 4 bases from V and 2 bases from J; bases unmatched to any gene: 5. The germline V gene encodes CDR1 SQVTM and CDR2 ANQGSEA.

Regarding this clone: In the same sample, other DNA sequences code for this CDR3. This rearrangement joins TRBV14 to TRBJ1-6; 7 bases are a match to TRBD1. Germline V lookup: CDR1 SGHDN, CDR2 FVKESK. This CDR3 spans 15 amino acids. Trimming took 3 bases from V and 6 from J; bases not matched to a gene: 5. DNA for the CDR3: TGTGCCAGCAGCCAGGGGGGACAGAGTAATTCACCCCTCCACTTT. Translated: CASSQGGQSNSPLHF.

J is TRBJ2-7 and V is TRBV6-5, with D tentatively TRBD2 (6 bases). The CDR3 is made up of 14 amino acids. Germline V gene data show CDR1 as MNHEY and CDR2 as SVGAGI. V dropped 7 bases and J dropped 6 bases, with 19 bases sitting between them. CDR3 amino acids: CASTSSRTGSEQYF. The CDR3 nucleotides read TGTGCCAGCACCTCGTCCAGGACCGGGAGCGAGCAGTACTTC.

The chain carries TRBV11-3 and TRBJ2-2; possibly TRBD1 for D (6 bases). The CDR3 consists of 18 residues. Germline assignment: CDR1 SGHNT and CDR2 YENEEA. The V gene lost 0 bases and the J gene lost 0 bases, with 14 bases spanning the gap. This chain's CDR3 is CASSLDFGQISNTGELFF. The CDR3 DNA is TGTGCCAGCAGCTTAGATTTTGGACAGATATCGAACACCGGGGAGCTGTTTTTT.

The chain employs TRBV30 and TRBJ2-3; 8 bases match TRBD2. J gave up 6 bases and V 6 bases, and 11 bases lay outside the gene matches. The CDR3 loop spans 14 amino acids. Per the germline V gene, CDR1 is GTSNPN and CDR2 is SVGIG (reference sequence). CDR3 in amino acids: CACPGTRRSDTQYF. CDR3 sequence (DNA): TGTGCCTGCCCCGGGACTAGACGTTCGGATACGCAGTATTTT.

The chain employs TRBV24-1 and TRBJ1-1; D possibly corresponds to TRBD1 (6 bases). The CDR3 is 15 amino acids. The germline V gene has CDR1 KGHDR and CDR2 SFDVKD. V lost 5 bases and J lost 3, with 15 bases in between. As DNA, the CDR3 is TGTGCCACCAGTGCGGGGGGCGGAGGGGACACTGAAGCTTTCTTT. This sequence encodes CATSAGGGGDTEAFF.

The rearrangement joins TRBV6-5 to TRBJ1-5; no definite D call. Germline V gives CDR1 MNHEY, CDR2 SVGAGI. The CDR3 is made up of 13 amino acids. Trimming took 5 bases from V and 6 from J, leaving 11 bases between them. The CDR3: CASSPSGSQPQHF. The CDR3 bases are TGTGCCAGCAGTCCATCGGGGAGTCAGCCCCAGCATTTT.

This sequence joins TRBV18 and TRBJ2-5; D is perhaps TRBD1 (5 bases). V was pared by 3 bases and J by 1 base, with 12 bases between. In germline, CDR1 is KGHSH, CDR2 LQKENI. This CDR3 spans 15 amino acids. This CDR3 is CASSPGPGPQETQYF. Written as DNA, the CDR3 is TGTGCCAGCTCACCGGGGCCGGGCCCCCAAGAGACCCAGTACTTC.

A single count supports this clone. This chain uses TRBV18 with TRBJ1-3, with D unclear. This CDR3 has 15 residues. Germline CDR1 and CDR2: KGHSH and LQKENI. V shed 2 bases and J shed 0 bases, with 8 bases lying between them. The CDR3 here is CASSPNSGSGNTIYF. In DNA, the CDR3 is TGTGCCAGCTCACCAAACAGCGGCTCTGGAAACACCATATATTTT.

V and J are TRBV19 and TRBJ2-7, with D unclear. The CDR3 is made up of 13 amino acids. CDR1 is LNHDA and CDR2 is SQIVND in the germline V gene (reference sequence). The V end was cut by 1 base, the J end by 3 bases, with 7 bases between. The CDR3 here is CASSIAGNYEQYF. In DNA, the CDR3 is TGTGCCAGTAGTATAGCCGGTAACTACGAGCAGTACTTC.

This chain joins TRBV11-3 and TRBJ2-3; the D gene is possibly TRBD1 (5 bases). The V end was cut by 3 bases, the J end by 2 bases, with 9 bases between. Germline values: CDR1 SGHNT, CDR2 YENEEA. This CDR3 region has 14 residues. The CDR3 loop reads CASSLGQATDTQYF. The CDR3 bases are TGTGCCAGCAGCTTGGGGCAGGCCACAGATACGCAGTATTTT.

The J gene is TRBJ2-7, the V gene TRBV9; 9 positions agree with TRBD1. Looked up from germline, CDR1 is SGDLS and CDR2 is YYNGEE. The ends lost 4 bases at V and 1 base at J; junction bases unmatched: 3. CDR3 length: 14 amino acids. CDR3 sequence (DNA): TGTGCCAGCAGCCGAGGACAGGGGTCCTACGAGCAGTACTTC. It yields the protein CASSRGQGSYEQYF.

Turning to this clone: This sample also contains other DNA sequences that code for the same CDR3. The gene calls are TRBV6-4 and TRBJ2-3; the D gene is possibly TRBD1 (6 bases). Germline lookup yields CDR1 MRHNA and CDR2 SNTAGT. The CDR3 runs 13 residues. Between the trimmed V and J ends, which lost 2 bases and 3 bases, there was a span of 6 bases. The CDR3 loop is CASSDRGTDTQYF. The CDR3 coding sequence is TGTGCCAGCAGTGACAGGGGGACAGATACGCAGTATTTT.

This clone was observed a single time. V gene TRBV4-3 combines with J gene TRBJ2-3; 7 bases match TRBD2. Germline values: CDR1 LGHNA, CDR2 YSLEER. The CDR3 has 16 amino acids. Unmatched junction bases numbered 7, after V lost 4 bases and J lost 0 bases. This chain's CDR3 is CASSRLTSASTDTQYF. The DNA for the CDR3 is TGCGCCAGCAGCCGCCTCACTAGCGCCAGCACAGATACGCAGTATTTT.